Listed below are T cell receptor beta chains from one sample, sequenced in a study of human T cells and chemical hapten exposure. MiXCR, applied by TCRdb to the RACE reads, yields one record per CDR3 protein. The sample carries 150,000 to 200,000 distinct CDR3 sequences, about a quarter recorded once. The sample here was whole blood, taken in connection with sensitization to the hapten diphenylcyclopropenone (DPC). The receptors were sampled from a woman aged 18-29 years with alopecia areata. Some clones in this sample may be carry-over from other donors' samples. Both conserved end residues are part of each CDR3. The D gene is left open where the match is weak. Size is stated for part of the rows, as once, few or many counts, or as a class when the clone is expanded.

v_call,d_call,j_call,clone_size,cdr3_nt,cdr3_aa
TRBV11-2,NA,TRBJ2-1,NA,TGTGCCAGCAGCTCACTTAGGTTATACAATGAGCAGTTCTTC,CASSSLRLYNEQFF
TRBV6-2/TRBV6-3,NA,TRBJ2-5,NA,TGTGCCAGCAGTTACGCCGATATGACAAGGGAGACCCAGTACTTC,CASSYADMTRETQYF
TRBV5-1,NA,TRBJ1-1,NA,TGCGCCAGCAGCTTGGAGTATGGGAGGGCGGCTTTCTTT,CASSLEYGRAAFF
TRBV9,TRBD1,TRBJ1-6,NA,TGTGCCAGCAGTGGACAGGGGAATTCACCTCTCCCCTTT,CASSGQGNSPLPF
TRBV4-2,TRBD2,TRBJ2-1,NA,TGTGCCAGCAGCCCAGAGCGGGAGCGTTACAATGAGCAGTTCTTC,CASSPERERYNEQFF
TRBV20-1,NA,TRBJ1-1,NA,TGCAGTGCTAGAAATCCAGAGAACACTGAAGCTTTCTTT,CSARNPENTEAFF
TRBV7-8,NA,TRBJ1-5,few,TGTGCCAGCAGCTCAAACCGGGATAGCAATCAGCCCCAGCATTTT,CASSSNRDSNQPQHF
TRBV20-1,NA,TRBJ2-3,NA,TGCAGTGCAACACTGGGGGTAGATACGCAGTATTTT,CSATLGVDTQYF
TRBV29-1,NA,TRBJ2-7,few,TGCAGCGTTGAAGGGGCGGCGGGGGCGGTGTACGAGCAGTACTTC,CSVEGAAGAVYEQYF
TRBV11-2,NA,TRBJ2-1,few,TGTGCCAGCAGCTTAAGCCGGGTGAGTGAGCAGTTCTTC,CASSLSRVSEQFF
TRBV12-3/TRBV12-4,TRBD2,TRBJ2-5,few,TGTGCCAGCAGTTTTGGGACTAGCGCTATCGGAGAGACCCAGTACTTC,CASSFGTSAIGETQYF
TRBV5-1,NA,TRBJ2-7,NA,TGCGCCAGCAGCTTGGGTCAACAGGGCTACGAGCAGTACTTC,CASSLGQQGYEQYF
TRBV7-3,NA,TRBJ2-4,few,TGTGCCAGCAGCCCCGGCGGCGGAGCTAGGGTCATTCAGTACTTC,CASSPGGGARVIQYF
TRBV25-1,NA,TRBJ2-7,NA,TGTGCCAGCAGTGAGGCTAGCCCTAGCTACGAGCAGTACTTC,CASSEASPSYEQYF